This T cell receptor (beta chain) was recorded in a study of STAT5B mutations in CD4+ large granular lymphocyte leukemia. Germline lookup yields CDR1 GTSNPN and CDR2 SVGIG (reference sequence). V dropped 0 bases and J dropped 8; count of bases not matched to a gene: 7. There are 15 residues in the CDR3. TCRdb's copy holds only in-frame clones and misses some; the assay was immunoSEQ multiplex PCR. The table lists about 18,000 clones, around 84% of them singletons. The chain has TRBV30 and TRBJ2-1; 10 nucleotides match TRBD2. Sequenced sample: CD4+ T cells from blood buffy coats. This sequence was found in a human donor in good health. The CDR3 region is CAWSVGLAGADEQFF. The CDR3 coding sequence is TGTGCCTGGAGTGTAGGCCTAGCGGGAGCCGATGAGCAGTTCTTC.